This TCR beta chain stems from a study of T cell responses to AZD1222 COVID-19 vaccine (dated by TCRdb to the early 2020s). For context, the study as a whole: TCR sequencing covered some 240 trial participants: 207 given two doses of AZD1222 and about 26 given two doses of MenACWY control vaccine. Enrollment into the trials was organized by age into subgroups of 18-55, 56-69 and 70-plus years, and those subgroups contained roughly 150, 30 and 60 TCR-sequenced participants, respectively.

The CDR3 regions of human TCRbeta chains were subjected to immunosequencing. Concerning the study's data processing: TCRs in the repertoires were matched against a reference library of SARS-CoV-2-specific TCRs that had been generated with the MIRA antigen-specificity platform. Breadth was defined as the fraction of unique TCRs that were SARS-CoV-2-associated. Depth was defined as the fraction of total T cells that were SARS-CoV-2-associated. Each spike-specific TCR was assigned to its reactive spike region and to a CD4 or CD8 class using the MIRA data. Log10-transformed breadth and depth values were compared by one-way ANOVA with Sidak's multiple comparisons tests. TCRdb's version of the immuneACCESS table is confined to in-frame rearrangements and falls short of the full clone set. An unresolved V gene accounts for under half of the shortfall where checked; the remainder is of unknown origin. V, J and clone size derive from that table, while D and trimming were established from the DNA sequence. Here the sample has 150,000 or so clones; about 90% occur a single time. About 5.5% of the sample goes to the ten largest clones.

The time point tag for this specimen amounts to: baseline before first vaccination. The intended sense of this specimen's treatment or condition label: meningococcal conjugate vaccine given as trial control. Vaccinee samples came from UK trials COV001 and COV002, including a single-blind randomized controlled phase 2/3 trial of AZD1222 (ChAdOx1 nCoV-19) in healthy adults. Trial participant PBMC samples were collected at day 0 and day 28 after the second dose for TCRbeta chain sequencing. This clone was seen more than once but under ten times. Its specific antigen is unknown. Base qualities are not recorded, but no much larger clone differs from it by a single base. The full study reports these points: The 56-69-year group was small, and its depth increase did not reach significance, likely because of low power. Because no samples from the day 14 peak response were available, repertoires could be characterized only after the peak T cell response. CD4 TCRs associated with the vaccine covered the entire spike protein, and the dominant responses were in regions 160-218 and 743-854. Epitopes outside the regions mutated in the B.1.351 and B.1.1.7 variants were reportedly recognized by nearly half of the unique spike-specific TCRs. Participants were mostly white British, with more females than males. The authors suggested clonal diversity may have been underestimated. After two AZD1222 doses, both the breadth and the depth of spike-specific TCRs were significantly higher than at day 0 and than in MenACWY recipients. Conclusions about previously exposed vaccinees are limited, since just six AZD1222 recipients were seropositive for SARS-CoV-2 at baseline.

The CDR3 measures 15 amino acids from cysteine to phenylalanine. Only the CDR3 part of the read is kept: 45 bases, read in frame from the first base. A distance of 11 bases separates the germline ends of V and J, which lose 3 bases and 0 bases respectively. Per the germline V gene, SNHLY is the CDR1 and FYNNEI is the CDR2. This sequence was found in an adult in good health. The specimen comprised peripheral blood, sampled on day 0 of MenACWY control vaccination. The chain joins TRBV2 to TRBJ1-1; TRBD1 might be the D gene, on 6 matching bases. The CDR3 region: CASSDRGLLNTEAFF. In nucleotides, the sequence is TGTGCCAGCAGTGACAGGGGACTTTTGAACACTGAAGCTTTCTTT. The CDR3, completed at both ends by the reference TRBV2 and TRBJ1-1 genes, gives the full variable domain EPEVTQTPSHQVTQMGQEVILRCVPISNHLYFYWYRQILGQKVEFLVSFYNNEISEKSEIFDDQFSVERPDGSNFTLKIRSTKLEDSAMYFCASSDRGLLNTEAFFGQGTRLTVV.